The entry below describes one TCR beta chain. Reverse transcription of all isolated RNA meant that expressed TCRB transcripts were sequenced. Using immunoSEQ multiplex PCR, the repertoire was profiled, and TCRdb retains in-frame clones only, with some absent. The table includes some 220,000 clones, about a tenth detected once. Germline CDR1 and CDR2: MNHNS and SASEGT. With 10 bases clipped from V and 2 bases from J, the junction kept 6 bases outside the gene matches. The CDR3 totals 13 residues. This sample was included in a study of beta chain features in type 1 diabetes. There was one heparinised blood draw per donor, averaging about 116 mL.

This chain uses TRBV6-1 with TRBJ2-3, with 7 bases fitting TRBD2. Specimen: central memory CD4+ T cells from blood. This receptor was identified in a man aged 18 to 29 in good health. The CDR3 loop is CAIVRENTDTQYF. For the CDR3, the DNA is TGTGCCATCGTGCGGGAGAACACAGATACGCAGTATTTT.